The 6 T cell receptor beta chains reported below all come from one sample, sequenced in a study of cytomegalovirus exposure and HLA in healthy donors. The PCR contained 60 Vbeta and 13 Jbeta primers. Method: immunoSEQ multiplex PCR; TCRdb's copy keeps in-frame clones and lacks some. The data show 60,000 to 70,000 clones, under 85% seen once. Material for sequencing was PBMCs. The receptor source for this set is a male donor in good health and CMV-seropositive.

The rearrangement links TRBV2 to TRBJ2-3, with 7 bases aligning to TRBD2. Trimming removed 3 bases from V and 3 bases from J; junction bases left unmatched: 3. The CDR3 covers 14 residues. Germline CDR1 reads SNHLY; CDR2 reads FYNNEI. CDR3 nucleotide sequence: TGTGCCAGCAGTGAGACTAGCAGGACAGATACGCAGTATTTT. Its translation is CASSETSRTDTQYF.

The gene calls are TRBV5-1 and TRBJ2-7; 11 nucleotides match TRBD2. The J segment lost 1 base and the V segment lost 4 bases, leaving 4 bases of the junction unmatched. The CDR3 consists of 15 residues. Germline CDR1 reads SGHRS; CDR2 reads YFSETQ. The CDR3 is CASSRGTSGSYEQYF. CDR3 bases: TGCGCCAGCAGCCGCGGGACTAGCGGATCCTACGAGCAGTACTTC.

The rearrangement joins TRBV7-2 to TRBJ2-5, with 12 bases lining up with TRBD2. Per the germline V gene, CDR1 is SGHTA and CDR2 is FQGNSA. V shed 5 bases and J 5 bases; nucleotides not matched to a gene: 6. The CDR3 consists of 15 residues. Written as DNA, the CDR3 is TGTGCCAGCAGCAACAAACTAGCGGGGGGCGAGACCCAGTACTTC. The encoded protein is CASSNKLAGGETQYF.

A few counts support this clone. The rearrangement uses TRBV11-2 and TRBJ2-5; weak D call: TRBD2 (6 bases). The CDR3 totals 15 residues. The germline V gene encodes CDR1 SGHAT and CDR2 FQNNGV. Trimming cost V 3 bases and J 5 bases, with 16 bases left between them. The CDR3 protein is CASSLSAGGGETQYF. The CDR3 nucleotides are TGTGCCAGCAGCTTGAGTGCGGGTGGGGGGGAGACCCAGTACTTC. The complete variable domain, with remaining parts taken from reference TRBV11-2 and TRBJ2-5, reads EAGVAQSPRYKIIEKRQSVAFWCNPISGHATLYWYQQILGQGPKLLIQFQNNGVVDDSQLPKDRFSAERLKGVDSTLKIQPAKLEDSAVYLCASSLSAGGGETQYFGPGTRLLVL.

The rearrangement uses TRBV29-1 and TRBJ1-2, with D possibly TRBD1 on 6 matching bases. Germline lookup yields CDR1 SQVTM and CDR2 ANQGSEA. V was cut by 5 bases and J by 6 bases, with 10 bases left in between. The CDR3 is 11 amino acids. CDR3 nucleotide sequence: TGCAGCGTTCGGGACAAGAATGGCTACACCTTC. It encodes CSVRDKNGYTF.

CDR3 DNA: TGTGCCAGCAGTCCCGGGACTAGCGCAGATACGCAGTATTTT. This codes for CASSPGTSADTQYF. The chain employs TRBV2 and TRBJ2-3; 10 bases align to TRBD2. The CDR3 consists of 14 residues. The trim removed 5 bases at V and 4 bases at J, leaving 3 bases unmatched. Per germline, CDR1 SNHLY and CDR2 FYNNEI. Filled out from reference TRBV2 and TRBJ2-3, the complete variable domain reads EPEVTQTPSHQVTQMGQEVILRCVPISNHLYFYWYRQILGQKVEFLVSFYNNEISEKSEIFDDQFSVERPDGSNFTLKIRSTKLEDSAMYFCASSPGTSADTQYFGPGTRLTVL.